This TCR beta chain was sequenced for a study of blood T cell repertoires in COVID-19. Method: immunoSEQ multiplex PCR; TCRdb's copy keeps in-frame clones and lacks some. The table lists about 200,000 clones, 85% of them singletons, with around 0.93% in the top ten. The Seattle site enrolled patients during active infection and followed them longitudinally. The germline V gene encodes CDR1 LNHNV and CDR2 YYDKDF (reference sequence). V dropped 5 bases and J dropped 4 bases, with 11 bases sitting between them. The CDR3 runs 14 residues. What was sequenced was peripheral blood. The chain combines TRBV15 with TRBJ1-4; D may be TRBD1 (5 bases). The TCR comes from a man between 60 and 75 years old with COVID-19, enrolled during active disease. The chain's CDR3 is CATSGGLLNEKLFF. The DNA for the CDR3 is TGTGCCACCAGCGGGGGACTGCTTAATGAAAAACTGTTTTTT.